This paragraph covers one TCR beta chain sequence. The specificity of this receptor is unknown. Base qualities were left out, and no much larger clone turns up one base away. The library was built by means of the immunoSEQ multiplex PCR assay. On the authors' methods: A statistical classification framework was developed to diagnose cytomegalovirus status using the catalog of TCR beta chain sequences. TCRdb took over this immuneACCESS table, retaining in-frame rearrangements with V and J assigned. Such tables are incomplete; in checked studies, under half of the missing clones stem from an unresolved V gene, and the remainder is unexplained. The V and J calls and the clone size are those of that table, but D and trimming were determined from the DNA. The sample table records 150,000 to 200,000 clones; 85% of these occur just once. The ten largest make up about a sixth of the sample. The data originate from a study of cytomegalovirus exposure and HLA in healthy donors (TCRdb year 2017). As for the study more broadly: A later analysis indicated that the 90 to 150 validation repertoires were generated on the platform also employed for the 700 or so repertoires of the first cohort. The study combined high-throughput TCR immunosequencing, statistical association of individual TCRs with disease status, and machine learning to predict cytomegalovirus infection status. Besides the first cohort of some 670 subjects, a separate validation cohort made up of 120 or so different subjects was used. The aim of the study was to test whether cataloging public T cell receptors could identify signatures of past pathogen exposure.

General study outcomes and caveats: The authors suggested that the approach could potentially be generalized to other disease states and immunological phenotypes. In the study, 150 to 200 TCR beta chains were listed as associated with cytomegalovirus. All 130 or so repertoires were used to score co-occurrence in the validation cohort in a later analysis, because that analysis had no HLA typing for the cohort. In a later analysis, TCRs clustered in the first cohort were found to also tend to co-occur in the 120 or so validation repertoires, with approximately 95% of cluster scores above 0. Three of the identified cytomegalovirus-associated TCR beta chains were confirmed in vitro to be specific for cytomegalovirus antigens. In both the original and validation cohorts, the classifier was reported to diagnose cytomegalovirus status with high specificity and sensitivity. Most TCR sequences were seen in very few donors, while some public TCRs were found in many individuals.

Reading the germline V gene gives CDR1 MNHNS and CDR2 SASEGT. The CDR3 runs 13 amino acids, cysteine and phenylalanine included. The read is trimmed to its CDR3 DNA, 39 bases read in frame from base 1. Trimming takes 3 bases off V and 6 bases off J; junction bases not matched to a gene: 4. The donors were included in the validation cohort of roughly 130 subjects, a group kept apart from the approximately 690-subject first cohort. The TCR sequence derives from a man between 18 and 29 years old in good health and CMV-seropositive. In this chain, TRBV6-1 is recombined with TRBJ2-7, and TRBD1 matches 8 of the central bases. Sequencing used PBMCs. CDR3 loop: CASSEGQGAEQYF. The DNA is as follows: TGTGCCAGCAGTGAGGGGCAGGGGGCCGAGCAGTACTTC.